The 24 T cell receptor beta chains below were found in one sample sequenced in a study of regulatory T cells in long-lasting Graves disease (dated by TCRdb to about 2021). Library preparation used multiplex PCR. Sequencing relied on an Illumina HiSeq 4000. iRepertoire HTBI primers and Arm-PCR amplification of CDR3 regions were used to construct TCR beta libraries. The public sequencing data were trimmed at Q25 with fastp and processed into clonotypes with MiXCR by TCRdb, which kept only in-frame beta chains. All rows with the same CDR3 protein become a single entry with the most common DNA and genes. The sample contains around 460,000 distinct CDR3 sequences, approximately 22% of them found a single time. Of the sample, about an eighth is held by the ten largest clones. The time point label, as the study defines it: persistent/refractory GD, antithyroid drugs over 5 years with positive TRAb. RNA was extracted from PBMCs in TRIzol for both TCR sequencing and RNA sequencing.

Sequences were derived from peripheral blood mononuclear cells (PBMCs), sampled when the disease was refractory, from a patient treated with antithyroid drugs. These receptors were taken from a female donor with Graves disease.

At least ten counts were recorded for this clonotype. The rearrangement joins TRBV7-2 to TRBJ2-7; tentatively, D is TRBD2 (6 bases). Germline loops: CDR1 SGHTA, CDR2 FQGNSA. Trimming cost V 3 bases and J 6 bases, with 18 bases left between them. The CDR3 loop spans 15 amino acids. CDR3 sequence: CASSFLGSGSVEQYF. The DNA for the CDR3 is TGTGCCAGCAGCTTTCTGGGTAGCGGCTCGGTCGAGCAGTACTTC.

As for this clonotype: A far more abundant clone sits one base away, making this likely a read error. The V gene is TRBV6-2 or TRBV6-3, the J gene TRBJ1-1; perhaps TRBD1 as D (5 bases). The germline gives CDR1 MNHEY, CDR2 SVGEGT. CDR3 length equals 14 residues. The CDR3 protein is CASRSGTGNTEALF. DNA for the CDR3: TGTGCCAGCAGGTCCGGGACGGGAAACACTGAAGCTCTCTTT.

This clonotype has at least ten counts. The rearrangement joins TRBV7-2 to TRBJ2-5; TRBD2 might be the D (6 bases). The CDR3 runs 13 residues. Germline CDR1 SGHTA, CDR2 FQGNSA. The V end lost 5 bases, the J end lost 4 bases, and 11 bases lay between the germline ends. The CDR3 DNA is TGTGCCAGCAGCAGAGGGGAGGCAGAGACCCAGTACTTC. This codes for CASSRGEAETQYF.

This sequence joins TRBV2 and TRBJ2-7; D might be TRBD2 (7 bases). The CDR3 runs to 16 residues. The V and J ends lost 4 bases and 2 bases respectively, with 18 bases between them. CDR1 and CDR2 from the germline V gene are SNHLY and FYNNEI. This CDR3 is CASSVWGGQGTYEQYF. The CDR3 DNA is TGTGCCAGCAGTGTCTGGGGGGGGCAGGGGACCTACGAGCAGTACTTC.

The rearrangement uses TRBV28 and TRBJ1-2; 7 positions agree with TRBD1. This CDR3 is built from 14 residues. The J segment lost 4 bases and the V segment lost 6 bases, leaving 8 bases of the junction unmatched. Germline CDR1 reads MDHEN; CDR2 reads SYDVKM. This chain's CDR3 is CASSTGTVLYGYTF. The CDR3 nucleotides are TGTGCCAGCAGCACCGGGACAGTGCTCTATGGCTACACCTTC.

The V call is TRBV6-2 or TRBV6-3, the J call TRBJ2-7, with 12 positions matching TRBD1. Germline V lookup: CDR1 MNHEY, CDR2 SVGEGT. The CDR3 totals 14 residues. J was trimmed by 7 bases and V by 4 bases; bases with no gene match: 5. Written as DNA, the CDR3 is TGTGCCAGCAGTTCGGGACAGGGGGCGCGGGAGCAGTACTTC. Protein product: CASSSGQGAREQYF.

The CDR3 DNA follows: TGTGCCTGGAGCACGGACGGGTATGGTCAGCCCCAGCATTTT. It is translated as CAWSTDGYGQPQHF. The genes are TRBV30 and TRBJ1-5; no clear D gene. Trimming cost V 3 bases and J 6 bases, with 15 bases left between them. Germline CDR1 reads GTSNPN; CDR2 reads SVGIG (reference sequence). The CDR3 covers 14 residues.

Note on this clonotype: Without the conserved terminal phenylalanine or tryptophan, this CDR3 likely stems from a read error. The chain joins TRBV28 to TRBJ2-7; D may match TRBD1 or TRBD2 (6 bases each). Germline assignment: CDR1 MDHEN and CDR2 SYDVKM. The CDR3 extends over 15 amino acids. The V and J ends lost 6 bases and 0 bases respectively, with 15 bases between them. The chain's CDR3 is CASRSTRDNSYEQYL. The CDR3 nucleotides are TGTGCCAGCAGATCGACGCGGGACAACTCCTACGAGCAGTACCTC.

At least ten counts were recorded for this clonotype. The chain links TRBV20-1 to TRBJ2-7; TRBD2 matches at 8 bases. Germline CDR1 reads DFQATT; CDR2 reads SNEGSKA (reference sequence). The V segment lost 5 bases and the J segment 3 bases; nucleotides outside the gene matches: 9. The CDR3 sequence is 14 residues long. The CDR3 spells CSAATGTRVYEQYF. CDR3 DNA: TGCAGTGCTGCGACGGGGACTAGGGTCTACGAGCAGTACTTC.

This clonotype turned up a few times. The chain employs TRBV5-5 and TRBJ1-1, with D possibly being TRBD1 (6 bases). Trimming removed 4 bases at V and 11 bases at J, with 12 bases between. This CDR3 region has 11 residues. The germline CDR1 and CDR2 sequences are SGHKS and YYEKEE (reference sequence). The CDR3 loop reads CASSQGGLAFF. CDR3 nucleotide sequence: TGTGCCAGCAGCCAAGGGGGGCTCGCTTTCTTT.

This clonotype appeared many times. The V gene is TRBV28, the J gene TRBJ1-1; no firm D call. The CDR3 has 14 residues. CDR1 is MDHEN and CDR2 is SYDVKM in the germline V gene. V lost 6 bases to trimming and J lost 4 bases, with 15 bases between them. The CDR3 sequence: CASSRLGSGTEAFF. The DNA of the CDR3 is TGTGCCAGCAGCCGTCTAGGAAGCGGCACTGAAGCTTTCTTT.

In its sample, this clonotype was seen a few times. J is TRBJ2-2 and V is TRBV15; no clear D. This CDR3 has 13 amino acids. The germline gives CDR1 LNHNV, CDR2 YYDKDF (reference sequence). Between the trimmed V and J ends, which lost 7 bases and 1 base, there was a span of 7 bases. As DNA, the CDR3 is TGTGCCACCACCACAGTGAACACCGGGGAGCTGTTTTTT. This encodes CATTTVNTGELFF.

This clonotype was found a few times. This chain uses TRBV7-3 with TRBJ2-5; TRBD2 might be the D (7 bases). The germline V gene encodes CDR1 SGHTA and CDR2 FQGTGA. CDR3 length: 18 amino acids. The ends were cut back, 5 bases at V and 5 bases at J, with 27 bases in the middle. CDR3 region: CASSPGRGLRVIGETQYF. CDR3 DNA sequence: TGTGCCAGCAGCCCCGGGCGGGGGCTTAGGGTCATTGGCGAGACCCAGTACTTC.

This clonotype was counted at least ten times. The chain recombines TRBV6-2 or TRBV6-3 with TRBJ2-2, with D possibly matching TRBD2 (5 bases). This CDR3 has 15 residues. In germline, CDR1 is MNHEY, CDR2 SVGEGT. V was trimmed by 5 bases and J by 1 base, leaving 11 bases between them. The DNA for the CDR3 is TGTGCCAGCAGTCTGGCTAGCCGGAACACCGGGGAGCTGTTTTTT. Translation: CASSLASRNTGELFF.

There are many counts of this clonotype. This chain connects TRBV20-1 to TRBJ1-4; D might be TRBD1 (5 bases). The CDR3 loop spans 13 amino acids. The germline gives CDR1 DFQATT, CDR2 SNEGSKA (reference sequence). V lost 6 bases and J 4 bases, leaving 12 bases between the germline ends. CDR3 region: CSAWDRFNEKLFF. CDR3 bases: TGCAGTGCATGGGACCGCTTTAATGAAAAACTGTTTTTT.

This clonotype has ten or more counts. This chain connects TRBV11-3 to TRBJ1-1; D may be TRBD1 (5 bases). V lost 1 base, J lost 9 bases, and 9 bases lay in between. Germline loops: CDR1 SGHNT, CDR2 YENEEA. The CDR3 length is 12 residues. The CDR3 nucleotides read TGTGCCAGCAGCTTAGTTCAGGGTCAAGCTTTCTTT. Translated, it gives CASSLVQGQAFF. Combining the CDR3 with reference TRBV11-3 and TRBJ1-1 gives the whole variable domain EAGVVQSPRYKIIEKKQPVAFWCNPISGHNTLYWYLQNLGQGPELLIRYENEEAVDDSQLPKDRFSAERLKGVDSTLKIQPAELGDSAVYLCASSLVQGQAFFGQGTRLTVV.

This clonotype was seen a few times. This sequence joins TRBV28 and TRBJ1-6; maybe TRBD1 (6 bases). Trimming cost V 7 bases and J 7 bases, with 11 bases left between them. CDR1 MDHEN and CDR2 SYDVKM come from the germline V gene. CDR3 length equals 13 residues. CDR3 region: CASKGGGNSPLHF. DNA of the CDR3: TGTGCCAGCAAAGGGGGAGGGAATTCACCCCTCCACTTT.

In this sample, this clonotype turned up many times. This chain connects TRBV28 to TRBJ1-1; no definite D call. CDR3 length: 14 residues. Germline lookup yields CDR1 MDHEN and CDR2 SYDVKM. Deletions cut 8 bases from V and 1 base from J, with 14 bases between. As DNA, the CDR3 is TGTGCCAGCCCCGGGTGGGGAACGAACACTGAAGCTTTCTTT. Protein: CASPGWGTNTEAFF.

A few counts support this clonotype. CDR3 sequence: CATSRDLLETGPYEQYF. Written as DNA, the CDR3 is TGTGCCACCAGCAGAGATCTCTTGGAGACAGGACCGTACGAGCAGTACTTC. The V and J genes are TRBV15 and TRBJ2-7; tentatively, D is TRBD1 (6 bases). V was clipped by 0 bases and J by 4 bases, with 19 bases between them. This CDR3 is 17 amino acids long. Germline CDR1 LNHNV, CDR2 YYDKDF (reference sequence).

This clonotype was recorded at least ten times. The chain uses TRBV20-1 and TRBJ1-1; TRBD1 aligns across 7 bases. Unmatched junction bases numbered 8, after V lost 2 bases and J lost 11 bases. The CDR3 is made up of 12 amino acids. The germline gives CDR1 DFQATT, CDR2 SNEGSKA (reference sequence). The CDR3 here is CSARLRDRGAFF. DNA of the CDR3: TGCAGTGCTAGACTCCGGGACAGAGGCGCTTTCTTT.

Turning to this clonotype: A single base separates this from a much larger clone, so it may be a read error. V and J are TRBV27 and TRBJ1-1; TRBD1 matches at 7 bases. The CDR3 runs to 17 residues. Germline V gene data show CDR1 as MNHEY and CDR2 as SMNVEV (reference sequence). The V and J ends lost 3 bases and 4 bases, in that order; junction bases with no gene match: 14. The CDR3 DNA sequence: TGTGCCAGCAGTTTCTTCCTTATACAGGGGACCAGCACTGAAGCTTTCTTT. It specifies CASSFFLIQGTSTEAFF.

This clonotype was recorded at least ten times. The rearrangement links TRBV20-1 to TRBJ1-1, with D maybe TRBD1 (5 bases). This CDR3 comprises 14 residues. Trimming shortened V by 4 bases and J by 1 base, and 13 bases separated the two germline ends. The V gene's germline CDR1 is DFQATT and CDR2 SNEGSKA (reference sequence). Here the CDR3 DNA reads TGCAGTGCTACGCCGGGACGGCAGAACACTGAAGCTTTCTTT. This encodes CSATPGRQNTEAFF.

This clonotype showed up many times. V usage is TRBV29-1 and J usage is TRBJ2-5; no clear D gene. In germline, CDR1 is SQVTM, CDR2 ANQGSEA. Trimming stripped 1 base from V and 3 bases from J, with 12 bases between. The CDR3 has 14 residues. The CDR3, as DNA: TGCAGCGTTGAAGGGCGCGGTATAAAAGAGACCCAGTACTTC. It codes for CSVEGRGIKETQYF.

The chain carries TRBV6-2 or TRBV6-3 and TRBJ2-1, with TRBD1 matching over 7 bases. The junction had 3 bases not matched to a gene; V was cut back by 6 bases and J by 1 base. Germline V gives CDR1 MNHEY, CDR2 SVGEGT. The CDR3 totals 14 residues. Here the CDR3 DNA reads TGTGCCAGCAGGATGACAGGGTCCTACAATGAGCAGTTCTTC. Translating it yields CASRMTGSYNEQFF.